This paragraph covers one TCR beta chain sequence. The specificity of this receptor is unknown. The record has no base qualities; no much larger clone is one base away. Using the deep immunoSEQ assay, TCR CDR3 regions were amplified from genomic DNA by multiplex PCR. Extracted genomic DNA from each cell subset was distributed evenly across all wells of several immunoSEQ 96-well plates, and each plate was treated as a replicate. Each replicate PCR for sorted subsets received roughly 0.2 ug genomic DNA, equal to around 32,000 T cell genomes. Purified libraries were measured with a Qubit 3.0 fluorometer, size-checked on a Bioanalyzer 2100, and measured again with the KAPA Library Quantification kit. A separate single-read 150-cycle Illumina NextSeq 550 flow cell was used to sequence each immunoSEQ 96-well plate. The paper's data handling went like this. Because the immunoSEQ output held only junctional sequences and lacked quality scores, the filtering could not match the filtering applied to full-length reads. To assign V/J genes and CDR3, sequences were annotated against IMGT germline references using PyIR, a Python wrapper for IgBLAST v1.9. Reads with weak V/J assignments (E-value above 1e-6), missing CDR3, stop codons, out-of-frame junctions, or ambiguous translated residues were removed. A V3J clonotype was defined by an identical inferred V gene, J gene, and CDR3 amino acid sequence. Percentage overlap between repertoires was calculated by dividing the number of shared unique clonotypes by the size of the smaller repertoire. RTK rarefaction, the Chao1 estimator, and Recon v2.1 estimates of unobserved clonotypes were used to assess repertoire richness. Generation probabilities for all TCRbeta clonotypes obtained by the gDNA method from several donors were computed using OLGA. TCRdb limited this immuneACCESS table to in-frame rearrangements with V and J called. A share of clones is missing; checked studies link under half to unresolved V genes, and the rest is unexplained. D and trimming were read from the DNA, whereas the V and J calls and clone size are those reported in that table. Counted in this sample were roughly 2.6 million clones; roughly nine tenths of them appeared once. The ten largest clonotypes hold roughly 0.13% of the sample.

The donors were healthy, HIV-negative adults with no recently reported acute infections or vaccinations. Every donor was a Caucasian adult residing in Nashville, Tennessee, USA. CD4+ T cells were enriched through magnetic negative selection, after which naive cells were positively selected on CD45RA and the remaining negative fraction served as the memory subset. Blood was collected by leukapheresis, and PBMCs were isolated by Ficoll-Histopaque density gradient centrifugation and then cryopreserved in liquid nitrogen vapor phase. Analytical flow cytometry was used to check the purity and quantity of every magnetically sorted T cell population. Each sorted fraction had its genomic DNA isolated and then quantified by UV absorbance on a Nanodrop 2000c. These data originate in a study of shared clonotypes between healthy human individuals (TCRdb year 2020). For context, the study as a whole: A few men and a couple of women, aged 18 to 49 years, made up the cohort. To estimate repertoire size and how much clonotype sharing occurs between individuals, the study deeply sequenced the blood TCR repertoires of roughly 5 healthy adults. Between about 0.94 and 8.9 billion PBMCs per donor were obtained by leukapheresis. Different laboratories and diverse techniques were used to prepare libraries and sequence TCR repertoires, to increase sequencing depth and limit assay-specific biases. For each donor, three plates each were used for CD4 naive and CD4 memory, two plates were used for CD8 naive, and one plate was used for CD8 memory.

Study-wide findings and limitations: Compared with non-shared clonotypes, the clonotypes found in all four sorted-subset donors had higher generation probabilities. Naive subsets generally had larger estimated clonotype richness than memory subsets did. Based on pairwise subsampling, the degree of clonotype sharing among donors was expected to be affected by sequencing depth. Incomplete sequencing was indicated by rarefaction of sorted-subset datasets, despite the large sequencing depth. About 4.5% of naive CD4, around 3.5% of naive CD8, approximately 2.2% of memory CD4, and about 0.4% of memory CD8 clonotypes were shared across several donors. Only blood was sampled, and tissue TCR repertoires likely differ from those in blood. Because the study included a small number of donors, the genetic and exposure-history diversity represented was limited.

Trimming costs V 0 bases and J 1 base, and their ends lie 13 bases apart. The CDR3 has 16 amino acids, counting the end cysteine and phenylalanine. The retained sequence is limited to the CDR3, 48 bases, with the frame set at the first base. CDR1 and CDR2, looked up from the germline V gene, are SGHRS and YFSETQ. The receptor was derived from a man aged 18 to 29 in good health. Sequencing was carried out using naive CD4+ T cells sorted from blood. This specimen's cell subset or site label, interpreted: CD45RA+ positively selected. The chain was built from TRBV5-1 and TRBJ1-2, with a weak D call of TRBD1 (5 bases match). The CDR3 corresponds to CASSLAPGTDNYGYTF. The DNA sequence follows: TGCGCCAGCAGCTTGGCTCCAGGGACCGATAACTATGGCTACACCTTC.